This T cell receptor beta chain was obtained from a study of T cell changes during pregnancy in multiple sclerosis. The data were produced by immunoSEQ multiplex PCR, yet TCRdb's version contains in-frame clones alone and is incomplete. Of tens of thousands of clones listed, almost 90% were seen once; the top ten hold roughly 0.55%. Germline-derived CDR1 and CDR2 are SGHTA and FQGTGA. Trimming shortened V by 4 bases and J by 4 bases, and 14 bases separated the two germline ends. The CDR3 has 15 amino acids. The sequence was collected from a female donor with multiple sclerosis, enrolled in a pregnancy study. This chain joins TRBV7-3 and TRBJ2-1; D possibly corresponds to TRBD1 (6 bases). The sequencing here drew on CD4+ T cells from peripheral blood mononuclear cells, taken in the second trimester of pregnancy. The CDR3 nucleotides are TGTGCCAGCAGCTCGTTGGGGGACAAGTACAATGAGCAGTTCTTC. Protein: CASSSLGDKYNEQFF.